Presented here are 14 T cell receptor beta chains from one specimen sequenced in a study of human T cells and chemical hapten exposure. Time point given: patch test 1, 2 weeks after DPC sensitization. Treatment meaning: therapeutic diphenylcyclopropenone sensitization with weekly scalp DPC. Unfractionated whole blood was the source of the extracted total RNA. TCRdb independently ran MiXCR on the RACE reads; one entry per CDR3 protein. The table lists some 43,000 distinct CDR3 sequences, 3% to 4% of them singletons. The starting material was whole blood, obtained in connection with sensitization to the hapten diphenylcyclopropenone (DPC). These receptors were collected from a man aged 45-65 years with alopecia areata. Some clones in this sample may be carry-over from other donors' samples.

The V call is TRBV9, the J call TRBJ2-7; TRBD2 matches 10 bases. V shed 0 bases, J shed 7 bases, and the junction held 10 bases outside the gene matches. CDR1 is SGDLS and CDR2 is YYNGEE in the germline V gene. The CDR3 length is 16 residues. Here the CDR3 reads CASSVVAGTSAGEQYF. In DNA form, the CDR3 reads TGTGCCAGCAGCGTAGTAGCCGGGACTAGCGCGGGGGAGCAGTACTTC.

This clonotype was detected many times. The rearrangement joins TRBV28 to TRBJ1-2, with D uncertain. The CDR3 length is 13 residues. Germline CDR1 reads MDHEN; CDR2 reads SYDVKM. Trimming left V 5 bases short and J 8 bases short, with 15 bases between. CDR3 coding DNA: TGTGCCAGCAGTCTGCCCTCCTCTCTGGGCTACACCTTC. Its translation is CASSLPSSLGYTF.

The sample holds many counts of this clonotype. The rearrangement links TRBV2 to TRBJ1-2; no clear D. The CDR3 extends over 12 amino acids. From germline, CDR1 is SNHLY and CDR2 FYNNEI. With 3 bases removed from V and 1 base from J, the gap between germline ends came to 3 bases. The DNA for the CDR3 is TGTGCCAGCAGTGATGATAACTATGGCTACACCTTC. As protein: CASSDDNYGYTF.

This clonotype occurred many times. V usage is TRBV6-1 and J usage is TRBJ2-1; D gene unclear. The CDR3 is 12 residues long. V lost 4 bases and J 7 bases, leaving 8 bases between the germline ends. From germline, CDR1 is MNHNS and CDR2 SASEGT. The CDR3 nucleotides read TGTGCCAGCAGTGGCAACCCGAATGAGCAGTTCTTC. This translates into CASSGNPNEQFF.

Only a few counts were recorded for this clonotype. The V gene is TRBV18, the J gene TRBJ2-7, with 10 bases identical to TRBD1. After removal of 1 base from V and 5 bases from J, the junction contained 5 bases not matched to a gene. Germline-derived CDR1 and CDR2 are KGHSH and LQKENI. The CDR3 extends over 15 amino acids. The CDR3 loop reads CASSPRGDRGDEQYF. The DNA of the CDR3 is TGTGCCAGCTCACCACGCGGGGACAGGGGCGACGAGCAGTACTTC.

V gene TRBV5-8 combines with J gene TRBJ2-3, with D perhaps TRBD1 (6 bases). V was clipped by 4 bases and J by 2 bases, with 20 bases between them. CDR1 and CDR2 from the germline V gene are SGHTS and YDEGEE. This CDR3 region has 17 residues. For the CDR3, the DNA is TGTGCCAGCAGCCCCAGTCGGACAGCAATAAACACAGATACGCAGTATTTT. Protein product: CASSPSRTAINTDTQYF.

This clonotype was seen more than once but under ten times. The rearrangement links TRBV7-2 to TRBJ2-7; D ambiguous. Germline CDR1 SGHTA, CDR2 FQGNSA. Trimming removed 5 bases at V and 2 bases at J, with 10 bases between. The CDR3 consists of 13 residues. The CDR3 nucleotides read TGTGCCAGCAGCCACGCAGAAGCCTACGAGCAGTACTTC. Its translation is CASSHAEAYEQYF.

The chain links TRBV7-9 to TRBJ2-4, with D possibly being TRBD1 (5 bases). V was pared by 5 bases and J by 4 bases, with 12 bases between. This CDR3 region has 14 residues. Germline CDR1 and CDR2: SEHNR and FQNEAQ (reference sequence). CDR3 bases: TGTGCCAGCAGCCCAGAAGGGGTAAAAAACATTCAGTACTTC. As protein: CASSPEGVKNIQYF.

This clonotype was recorded at least ten times. J is TRBJ1-1 and V is TRBV6-6, with D possibly TRBD1 on 6 matching bases. CDR3 length equals 14 residues. Germline assignment: CDR1 MNHNY and CDR2 SVGAGI (reference sequence). V lost 7 bases and J lost 1, with 13 bases in between. CDR3 in DNA: TGTGCCAGCACCGGACCGGGACAGAACACTGAAGCTTTCTTT. It encodes CASTGPGQNTEAFF.

This clonotype was detected ten times or more. The chain uses TRBV6-2 or TRBV6-3 and TRBJ2-1; 9 bases match TRBD1. The V gene's germline CDR1 is MNHEY and CDR2 SVGEGT. The trim removed 5 bases at V and 8 bases at J, leaving 7 bases unmatched. The CDR3 loop spans 14 amino acids. The CDR3 protein is CASSTRQGGDEQFF. The CDR3 coding sequence is TGTGCCAGCAGTACCCGACAGGGGGGCGATGAGCAGTTCTTC.

This clonotype was observed at least ten times. The J gene is TRBJ2-7, the V gene TRBV12-3 or TRBV12-4; tentatively, D is TRBD2 (5 bases). The CDR3 spans 13 residues. Trimming left V 2 bases short and J 5 bases short, with 10 bases between. The CDR3 here is CASSLWESDEQYF. In DNA form, the CDR3 reads TGTGCCAGCAGTTTATGGGAGTCGGACGAGCAGTACTTC.

This clonotype was seen ten or more times. The rearrangement links TRBV4-1 to TRBJ2-7, with no clear D. This CDR3 contains 13 residues. With 0 bases removed from V and 3 bases from J, the gap between germline ends came to 6 bases. CDR1 and CDR2 (germline): MGHRA, YSYEKL. In DNA, the CDR3 is TGCGCCAGCAGCCAAGACTACCACTACGAGCAGTACTTC. It is translated as CASSQDYHYEQYF.

This clonotype was observed at least ten times. The chain is built from TRBV5-4 and TRBJ2-5; 7 bases are a match to TRBD1. The junction had 7 bases not matched to a gene; V was cut back by 3 bases and J by 2 bases. There are 15 residues in the CDR3. Germline V CDR1 and CDR2: SGHNT, YYREEE (reference sequence). CDR3 amino acids: CASSYPAGGQETQYF. The CDR3 region has the DNA TGTGCCAGCAGCTACCCCGCAGGGGGACAAGAGACCCAGTACTTC.

There are many counts of this clonotype. The DNA for the CDR3 is TGTGCCAGCACCAAGAGGAAGTGGCTAGCCCCCTACAATGAGCAGTTCTTC. This sequence encodes CASTKRKWLAPYNEQFF. The chain uses TRBV28 and TRBJ2-1; D may be TRBD2 (5 bases). This CDR3 region has 17 residues. Germline V gives CDR1 MDHEN, CDR2 SYDVKM. With 7 bases removed from V and 2 bases from J, the gap between germline ends came to 21 bases.